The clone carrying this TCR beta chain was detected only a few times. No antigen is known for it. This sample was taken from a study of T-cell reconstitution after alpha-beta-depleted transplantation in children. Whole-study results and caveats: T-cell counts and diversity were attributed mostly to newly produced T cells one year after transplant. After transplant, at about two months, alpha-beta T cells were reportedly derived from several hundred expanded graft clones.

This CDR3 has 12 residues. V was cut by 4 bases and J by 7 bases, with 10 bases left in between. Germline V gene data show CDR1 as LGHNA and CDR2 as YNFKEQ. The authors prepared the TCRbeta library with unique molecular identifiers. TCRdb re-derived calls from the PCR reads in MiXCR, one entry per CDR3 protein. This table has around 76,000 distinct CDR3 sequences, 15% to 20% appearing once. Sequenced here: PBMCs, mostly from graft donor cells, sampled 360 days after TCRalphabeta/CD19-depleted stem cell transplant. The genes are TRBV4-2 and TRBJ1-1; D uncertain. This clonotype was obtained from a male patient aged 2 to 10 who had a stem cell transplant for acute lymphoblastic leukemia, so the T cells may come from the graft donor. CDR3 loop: CASSRLNVEAFF. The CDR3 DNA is TGTGCCAGCAGCCGATTAAATGTTGAAGCTTTCTTT.